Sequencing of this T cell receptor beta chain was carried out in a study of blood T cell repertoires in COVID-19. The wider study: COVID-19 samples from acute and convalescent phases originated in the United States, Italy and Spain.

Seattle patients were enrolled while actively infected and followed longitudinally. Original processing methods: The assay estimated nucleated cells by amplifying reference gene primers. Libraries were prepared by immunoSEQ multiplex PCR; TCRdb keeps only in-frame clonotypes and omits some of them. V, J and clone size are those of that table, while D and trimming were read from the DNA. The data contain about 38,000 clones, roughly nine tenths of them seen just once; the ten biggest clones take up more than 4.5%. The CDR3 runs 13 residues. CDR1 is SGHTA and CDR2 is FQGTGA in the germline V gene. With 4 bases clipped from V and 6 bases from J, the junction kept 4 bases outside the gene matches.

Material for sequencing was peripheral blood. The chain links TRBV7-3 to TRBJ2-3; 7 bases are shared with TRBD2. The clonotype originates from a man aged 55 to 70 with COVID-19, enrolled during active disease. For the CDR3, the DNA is TGTGCCAGCAGCTCGACTAGCCAGGATACGCAGTATTTT. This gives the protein CASSSTSQDTQYF.